A single sample is the source of the 5 T cell receptor beta chains below, sequenced in a study of blood T cell repertoires in COVID-19. TCRdb's copy holds only in-frame clones and misses some; the assay was immunoSEQ multiplex PCR. The sample includes about 260,000 clones, under 90% of them seen just once. Sequencing was done on a sample of peripheral blood. These receptors were collected from a man aged 55-75 years with acute or convalescent COVID-19.

The chain links TRBV10-2 to TRBJ1-2; D remains ambiguous. The CDR3 loop spans 15 amino acids. The V end lost 1 base, the J end lost 0 bases, and 9 bases lay between the germline ends. Germline values: CDR1 WSHSY, CDR2 SAAADI. Here the CDR3 reads CASSEWEGANYGYTF. Written as DNA, the CDR3 is TGCGCCAGCAGTGAGTGGGAGGGAGCTAACTATGGCTACACCTTC.

The rearrangement uses TRBV19 and TRBJ1-2, with unresolved D. This CDR3 region has 14 residues. Trimming pared 5 bases from V and 4 bases from J, leaving 14 bases between. The germline gives CDR1 LNHDA, CDR2 SQIVND (reference sequence). CDR3: CASSVSTEGYGYTF. DNA for the CDR3: TGTGCCAGTAGTGTGTCCACAGAGGGCTATGGCTACACCTTC.

The rearrangement links TRBV5-1 to TRBJ2-7; a possible D gene is TRBD1 (5 bases). Germline CDR1 reads SGHRS; CDR2 reads YFSETQ. V gave up 5 bases and J gave up 1 base, with 16 bases separating them. CDR3 length: 15 residues. The CDR3 sequence is CASRPSLDRSYEQYF. The CDR3 DNA reads as TGCGCCAGCAGGCCCTCCCTAGACAGATCCTACGAGCAGTACTTC.

This clone was observed many times. This sequence joins TRBV25-1 and TRBJ2-3, with 7 bases lining up with TRBD1. Germline V CDR1 and CDR2: MGHDK, SYGVNS. J lost 6 bases, V lost 2 bases, and 8 bases had no gene match. This CDR3 contains 15 residues. The CDR3 nucleotides are TGTGCCAGCAGTGAAGGGACAGTCCTCACGGATACGCAGTATTTT. It specifies CASSEGTVLTDTQYF.

This clone was counted a few times. The genes are TRBV7-9 and TRBJ2-7, with 8 positions matching TRBD2. The CDR3 has 15 amino acids. Germline assignment: CDR1 SEHNR and CDR2 FQNEAQ (reference sequence). J gave up 3 bases and V 1 base, and 5 bases lay outside the gene matches. This chain's CDR3 is CASSLEDGRGYEQYF. The CDR3 region has the DNA TGTGCCAGCAGCTTAGAGGACGGGAGGGGCTACGAGCAGTACTTC.